The TCR beta chain under discussion was sequenced for a study of T cell responses to AZD1222 COVID-19 vaccine. The wider study: It was second doses at about 4 or about 12 weeks that were pooled.

Study conclusions and caveats: Researchers took repertoire samples only after the peak T cell response had come. Reports indicate that nearly half of spike-specific TCRs are directed at unmutated variant regions.

The assay was immunoSEQ multiplex PCR, and TCRdb's table has in-frame clones only and misses some. The top ten clones hold about 0.49% of a sample with 150,000 to 200,000 clones, about 90% of them seen once. With V trimmed by 4 bases and J by 2 bases, 5 bases remained unmatched. The V gene's germline CDR1 is SGHAT and CDR2 FQNNGV. The CDR3 extends over 17 amino acids. This clone is a singleton in its sample. Its target is unknown. The receptor comes from an adult in good health. Sequenced here: peripheral blood, sampled on day 0 of AZD1222 vaccination. This rearrangement joins TRBV11-2 to TRBJ2-1, with 13 nucleotides matching TRBD2. CDR3 coding DNA: TGTGCCAGCAGCTCGGGGACTAGCGGGGCCGCCTACAATGAGCAGTTCTTC. Encoded protein: CASSSGTSGAAYNEQFF.